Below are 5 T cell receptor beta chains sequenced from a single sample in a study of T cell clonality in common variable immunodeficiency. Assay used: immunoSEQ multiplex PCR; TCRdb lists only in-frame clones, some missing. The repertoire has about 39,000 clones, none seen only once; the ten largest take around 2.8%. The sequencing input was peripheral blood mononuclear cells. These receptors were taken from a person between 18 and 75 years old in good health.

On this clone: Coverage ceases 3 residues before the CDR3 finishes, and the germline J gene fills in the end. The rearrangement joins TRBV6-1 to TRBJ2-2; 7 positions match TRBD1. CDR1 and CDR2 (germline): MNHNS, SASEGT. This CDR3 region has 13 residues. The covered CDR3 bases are TGTGCCAGCAGTGGACAGGGAAGTGAAAAG. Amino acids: CASSGQGSEK. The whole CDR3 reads CASSGQGSEKLFF.

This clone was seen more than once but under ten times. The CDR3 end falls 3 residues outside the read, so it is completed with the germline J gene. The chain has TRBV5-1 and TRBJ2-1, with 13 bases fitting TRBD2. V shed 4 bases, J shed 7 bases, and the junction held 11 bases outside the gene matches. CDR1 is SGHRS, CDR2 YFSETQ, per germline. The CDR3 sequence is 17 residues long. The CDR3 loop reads CASSKGLAGTLVNEQFF. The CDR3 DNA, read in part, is TGCGCCAGCAGCAAGGGACTAGCGGGAACTCTCGTTAATGAG. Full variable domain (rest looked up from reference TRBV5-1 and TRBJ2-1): KAGVTQTPRYLIKTRGQQVTLSCSPISGHRSVSWYQQTPGQGLQFLFEYFSETQRNKGNFPGRFSGRQFSNSRSEMNVSTLELGDSALYLCASSKGLAGTLVNEQFFGPGTRLTVL.

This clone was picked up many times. CDR3 residues: CASSYTRVETQYF. The covered CDR3 bases are TGTGCCAGCAGTTACACGCGGGTGGAGACG. The chain links TRBV6-2 or TRBV6-3 to TRBJ2-3; a weak D match, TRBD2 (5 bases). The read ends 3 residues early relative to the CDR3; the germline J gene fills the gap. CDR1 and CDR2 from the germline V gene are MNHEY and SVGEGT. The CDR3 extends over 13 amino acids.

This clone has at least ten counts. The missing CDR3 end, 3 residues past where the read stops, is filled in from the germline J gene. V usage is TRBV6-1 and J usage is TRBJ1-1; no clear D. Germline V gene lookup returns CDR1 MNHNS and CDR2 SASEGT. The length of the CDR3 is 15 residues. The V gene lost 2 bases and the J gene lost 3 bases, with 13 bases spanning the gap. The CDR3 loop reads CASSELLEGDTEAFF. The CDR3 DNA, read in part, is TGTGCCAGCAGTGAACTATTAGAGGGTGACACTGAA.

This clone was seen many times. Here the CDR3 reads CASSGTGTGELFF. Incomplete CDR3 DNA: TGTGCCAGCAGCGGGACAGGAACCGGGGAG. The gene calls are TRBV9 and TRBJ2-2; the match to TRBD1 covers 7 bases. Read coverage stops 3 residues before the CDR3 terminus; the germline J gene supplies the remainder. The germline V gene has CDR1 SGDLS and CDR2 YYNGEE. J lost 5 bases, V lost 3 bases, and 1 base had no gene match. CDR3 size: 13 residues. Filled out from reference TRBV9 and TRBJ2-2, the complete variable domain reads DSGVTQTPKHLITATGQRVTLRCSPRSGDLSVYWYQQSLDQGLQFLIQYYNGEERAKGNILERFSAQQFPDLHSELNLSSLELGDSALYFCASSGTGTGELFFGEGSRLTVL.